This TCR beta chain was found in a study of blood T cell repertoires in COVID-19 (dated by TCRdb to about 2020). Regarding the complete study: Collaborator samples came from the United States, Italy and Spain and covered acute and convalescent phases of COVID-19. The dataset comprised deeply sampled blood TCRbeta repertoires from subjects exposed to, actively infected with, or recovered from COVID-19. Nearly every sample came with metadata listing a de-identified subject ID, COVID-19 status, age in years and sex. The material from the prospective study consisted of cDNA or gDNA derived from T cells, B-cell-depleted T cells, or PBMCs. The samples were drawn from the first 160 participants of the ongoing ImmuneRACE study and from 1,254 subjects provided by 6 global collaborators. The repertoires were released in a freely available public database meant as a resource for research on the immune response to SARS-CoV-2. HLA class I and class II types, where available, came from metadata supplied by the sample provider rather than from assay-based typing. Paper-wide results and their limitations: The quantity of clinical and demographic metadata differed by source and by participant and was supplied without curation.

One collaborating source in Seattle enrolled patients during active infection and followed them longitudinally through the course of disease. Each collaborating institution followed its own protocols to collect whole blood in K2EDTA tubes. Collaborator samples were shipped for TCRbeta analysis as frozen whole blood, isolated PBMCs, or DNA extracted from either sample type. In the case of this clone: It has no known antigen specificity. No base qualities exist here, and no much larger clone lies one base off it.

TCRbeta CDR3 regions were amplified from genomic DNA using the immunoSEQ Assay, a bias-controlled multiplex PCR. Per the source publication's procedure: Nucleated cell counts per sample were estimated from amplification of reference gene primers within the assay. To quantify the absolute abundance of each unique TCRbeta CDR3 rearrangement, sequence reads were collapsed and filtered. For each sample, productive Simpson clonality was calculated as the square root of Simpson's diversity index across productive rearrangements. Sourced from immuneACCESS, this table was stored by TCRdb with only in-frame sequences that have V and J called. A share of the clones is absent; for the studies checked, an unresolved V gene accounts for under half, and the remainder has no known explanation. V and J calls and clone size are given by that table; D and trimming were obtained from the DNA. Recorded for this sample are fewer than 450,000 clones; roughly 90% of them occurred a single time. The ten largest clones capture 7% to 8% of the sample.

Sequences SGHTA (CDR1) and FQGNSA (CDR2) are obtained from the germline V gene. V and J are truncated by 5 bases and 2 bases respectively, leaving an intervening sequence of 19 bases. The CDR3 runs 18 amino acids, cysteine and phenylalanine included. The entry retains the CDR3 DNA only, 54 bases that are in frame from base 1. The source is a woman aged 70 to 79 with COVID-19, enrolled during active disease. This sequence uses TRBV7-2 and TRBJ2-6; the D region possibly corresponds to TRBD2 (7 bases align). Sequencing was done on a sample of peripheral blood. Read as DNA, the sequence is TGTGCCAGCAGCAGCCGGGCGGGGGCCGACGCTGGGGCCAACGTCCTGACTTTC. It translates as CASSSRAGADAGANVLTF.